This passage covers 32 T cell receptor beta chains from one sample sequenced in a study of blood T cell repertoires in COVID-19. Produced via immunoSEQ multiplex PCR; TCRdb's table is partial and in-frame only. The table includes some 120,000 clones, 84% detected once. What was sequenced was peripheral blood. Source of these receptors: a human donor in a cohort sampled during active COVID-19.

This clone has just one count. V is TRBV27 and J is TRBJ2-3, with D possibly being TRBD2 (6 bases). The CDR3 has 15 amino acids. Germline V lookup: CDR1 MNHEY, CDR2 SMNVEV (reference sequence). Trimming took 4 bases from V and 0 from J, leaving 11 bases between them. CDR3 protein: CASSSYGTSTDTQYF. CDR3 nucleotide sequence: TGTGCCAGCAGTTCCTACGGGACTAGCACAGATACGCAGTATTTT.

Concerning this clone itself: An end of the junction differs from the germline gene, which may be a read error. This chain connects TRBV5-8 to TRBJ2-5, with TRBD2 matching 10 bases. This CDR3 spans 13 amino acids. CDR1 SGHTS and CDR2 YDEGEE come from the germline V gene. CDR3 DNA: TGTGCCAGCAGCTTGGTAGCGGGGGGTCTTGGCCACTTC. The encoded protein is CASSLVAGGLGHF.

The chain is built from TRBV7-2 and TRBJ1-2, with a possible D match to TRBD1 (5 bases). V was pared by 1 base and J by 8 bases, with 8 bases between. The CDR3 totals 12 residues. Germline loops: CDR1 SGHTA, CDR2 FQGNSA. The CDR3, as DNA: TGTGCCAGCAGCTTAGTAGGGGTGGGCTACACCTTC. Protein product: CASSLVGVGYTF.

The chain recombines TRBV5-6 with TRBJ2-7, with D possibly being TRBD1 (6 bases). V lost 4 bases and J lost 7, with 15 bases in between. This CDR3 has 13 residues. Germline CDR1 is SGHDT and CDR2 is YYEEEE. The CDR3 bases are TGTGCCAGCAGCCAAGATTCAGGGGTTGAGCAGTACTTC. This sequence encodes CASSQDSGVEQYF.

The chain couples TRBV11-3 to TRBJ2-1, with TRBD2 matching over 9 bases. V dropped 3 bases and J dropped 1; count of bases not matched to a gene: 13. The CDR3 spans 19 residues. From germline, CDR1 is SGHNT and CDR2 YENEEA. Here the CDR3 DNA reads TGTGCCAGCAGCTTGACTAGCGGTCGGGGACACGGATCCTACAATGAGCAGTTCTTC. Residues: CASSLTSGRGHGSYNEQFF.

This clone was counted a few times. The rearrangement uses TRBV19 and TRBJ2-1; a possible D gene is TRBD2 (5 bases). The germline gives CDR1 LNHDA, CDR2 SQIVND (reference sequence). V lost 6 bases, J lost 2 bases, and 8 bases lay in between. The CDR3 loop spans 13 amino acids. CDR3 region: CASSVEAYNEQFF. The CDR3 DNA reads TGTGCCAGTAGCGTGGAGGCCTACAATGAGCAGTTCTTC.

The table lists this clone with a few counts. The genes are TRBV7-8 and TRBJ1-1; possible D gene TRBD1, 6 bases. The CDR3 runs to 13 residues. Looked up from germline, CDR1 is SGHVS and CDR2 is FQNEAQ. With 5 bases removed from V and 3 bases from J, the gap between germline ends came to 10 bases. The CDR3 protein is CASSLQGYTEAFF. The CDR3 region has the DNA TGTGCCAGCAGCCTACAGGGTTACACTGAAGCTTTCTTT.

This rearrangement joins TRBV4-1 to TRBJ2-5; TRBD1 matches 8 bases. The V gene's germline CDR1 is MGHRA and CDR2 YSYEKL. The CDR3 is 17 residues long. The V gene end was trimmed by 1 base and the J gene end by 5 bases; junction bases not matched to a gene: 12. CDR3 DNA: TGCGCCAGCAGCCAAGGTCTAGGGGCAGGGGGCGCGGAGACCCAGTACTTC. Translation gives CASSQGLGAGGAETQYF.

The V call is TRBV5-1, the J call TRBJ2-1; TRBD2 matches at 10 bases. The CDR3 runs 15 residues. CDR1 SGHRS and CDR2 YFSETQ come from the germline V gene. V shed 0 bases and J 8 bases; nucleotides not matched to a gene: 5. CDR3 region: CASSLVAGGQHEQFF. DNA of the CDR3: TGCGCCAGCAGCTTGGTAGCGGGGGGCCAGCATGAGCAGTTCTTC.

The CDR3 loop reads CASSLGLAVTDTQYF. The CDR3 nucleotides are TGTGCCAGCAGCTTGGGCCTAGCGGTCACAGATACGCAGTATTTT. This sequence joins TRBV5-4 and TRBJ2-3, with 7 bases that match TRBD2. After removal of 0 bases from V and 2 bases from J, the junction contained 3 bases not matched to a gene. Looked up from germline, CDR1 is SGHNT and CDR2 is YYREEE (reference sequence). CDR3 length: 15 amino acids.

The J gene is TRBJ2-7, the V gene TRBV7-9; D perhaps matches TRBD1 (6 bases). Germline V lookup: CDR1 SEHNR, CDR2 FQNEAQ (reference sequence). V shed 5 bases and J shed 3 bases, with 17 bases lying between them. This CDR3 comprises 15 residues. The CDR3 coding sequence is TGTGCCAGCAGCCCCCAGGGGACGACCTTCTACGAGCAGTACTTC. Its translation: CASSPQGTTFYEQYF.

The CDR3 DNA reads TGTGCCAGCAGCTCAAGGCCCAGCGGGGGGTTGGCCCGGGGGTCCTACAATGAGCAGTTCTTC. Residues: CASSSRPSGGLARGSYNEQFF. This rearrangement joins TRBV3-1 (or the pseudogene TRBV3-2) to TRBJ2-1, with 9 nucleotides matching TRBD2. Germline assignment: CDR1 LGHDT and CDR2 YNNKEL (reference sequence). Trimming at V came to 5 bases and at J to 1 base, leaving 21 bases not matched to a gene. This CDR3 has 21 residues.

The gene calls are TRBV9 and TRBJ1-5, with D perhaps TRBD1 (5 bases). Between the trimmed V and J ends, which lost 7 bases and 4 bases, there was a span of 9 bases. This CDR3 has 12 residues. CDR1 is SGDLS and CDR2 is YYNGEE in the germline V gene. The CDR3 spells CASGGGNQPQHF. The DNA of the CDR3 is TGTGCCAGCGGGGGGGGAAATCAGCCCCAGCATTTT.

The chain is built from TRBV5-4 and TRBJ1-1; 7 bases are shared with TRBD1. CDR3 length: 16 residues. Trimming took 5 bases from V and 0 from J; bases not matched to a gene: 10. CDR1 is SGHNT, CDR2 YYREEE, per germline (reference sequence). The CDR3 DNA reads as TGTGCCAGCAGGTTCGGACAGGCGACTCTGAACACTGAAGCTTTCTTT. Translated, it gives CASRFGQATLNTEAFF.

This clone has just one count. The chain combines TRBV18 with TRBJ2-5; D remains ambiguous. The germline V gene has CDR1 KGHSH and CDR2 LQKENI. Trimming cost V 1 base and J 2 bases, with 5 bases left between them. CDR3 size: 13 residues. CDR3 bases: TGTGCCAGCTCACCACTATTACAAGAGACCCAGTACTTC. Residues: CASSPLLQETQYF.

The rearrangement links TRBV19 to TRBJ2-7; 7 bases line up with TRBD1. The CDR3 spans 13 residues. The V and J ends lost 5 bases and 6 bases, in that order; junction bases with no gene match: 7. The germline gives CDR1 LNHDA, CDR2 SQIVND (reference sequence). The CDR3: CASSQQGLAEQYF. CDR3 in DNA: TGTGCCAGTAGTCAACAGGGGCTCGCCGAGCAGTACTTC.

The rearrangement uses TRBV7-9 and TRBJ1-1; the D is unclear. CDR1 is SEHNR and CDR2 is FQNEAQ in the germline V gene (reference sequence). Trimming pared 5 bases from V and 3 bases from J, leaving 10 bases between. The CDR3 extends over 13 amino acids. The CDR3 nucleotides are TGTGCCAGCAGCCCCCGGGGATACACTGAAGCTTTCTTT. Translating it yields CASSPRGYTEAFF. Together with reference TRBV7-9 and TRBJ1-1, the CDR3 gives the full variable domain: DTGVSQNPRHKITKRGQNVTFRCDPISEHNRLYWYRQTLGQGPEFLTYFQNEAQLEKSRLLSDRFSAERPKGSFSTLEIQRTEQGDSAMYLCASSPRGYTEAFFGQGTRLTVV.

The gene calls are TRBV7-2 and TRBJ2-1; 11 bases match TRBD2. The CDR3 has 15 amino acids. J was trimmed by 5 bases and V by 2 bases; bases with no gene match: 2. Per the germline V gene, CDR1 is SGHTA and CDR2 is FQGNSA. The CDR3 DNA follows: TGTGCCAGCAGCTTATTAGCGGGGGGGGACAATGAGCAGTTCTTC. This encodes CASSLLAGGDNEQFF. The full variable domain, its missing parts supplied by reference TRBV7-2 and TRBJ2-1, is GAGVSQSPSNKVTEKGKDVELRCDPISGHTALYWYRQSLGQGLEFLIYFQGNSAPDKSGLPSDRFSAERTGGSVSTLTIQRTQQEDSAVYLCASSLLAGGDNEQFFGPGTRLTVL.

The J gene is TRBJ1-3, the V gene TRBV9, with a possible D match to TRBD1 (6 bases). Per the germline V gene, CDR1 is SGDLS and CDR2 is YYNGEE. Trimming pared 3 bases from V and 3 bases from J, leaving 10 bases between. The CDR3 consists of 14 residues. The CDR3 protein is CASSATGSGNTIYF. The CDR3 region has the DNA TGTGCCAGCAGCGCGACAGGTAGTGGAAACACCATATATTTT. Looking up the rest from reference TRBV9 and TRBJ1-3 gives the full variable domain: DSGVTQTPKHLITATGQRVTLRCSPRSGDLSVYWYQQSLDQGLQFLIQYYNGEERAKGNILERFSAQQFPDLHSELNLSSLELGDSALYFCASSATGSGNTIYFGEGSWLTVV.

The chain employs TRBV5-1 and TRBJ1-1; maybe TRBD1 (5 bases). Trimming cost V 6 bases and J 6 bases, with 18 bases left between them. This CDR3 has 14 residues. Per germline, CDR1 SGHRS and CDR2 YFSETQ. The CDR3 nucleotides read TGCGCCAGCATGGAGACCAGGGATGTGTCTGAAGCTTTCTTT. Its translation is CASMETRDVSEAFF. Full variable domain (missing parts from reference TRBV5-1 and TRBJ1-1): KAGVTQTPRYLIKTRGQQVTLSCSPISGHRSVSWYQQTPGQGLQFLFEYFSETQRNKGNFPGRFSGRQFSNSRSEMNVSTLELGDSALYLCASMETRDVSEAFFGQGTRLTVV.

The table lists this clone with many counts. The rearrangement joins TRBV27 to TRBJ2-2; no reliable D call. Germline-derived CDR1 and CDR2 are MNHEY and SMNVEV (reference sequence). With 7 bases removed from V and 0 bases from J, the gap between germline ends came to 12 bases. This CDR3 has 15 amino acids. The CDR3 sequence: CASNPIRANTGELFF. The DNA for the CDR3 is TGTGCCAGCAATCCTATCCGGGCGAACACCGGGGAGCTGTTTTTT.

V usage is TRBV5-1 and J usage is TRBJ1-1; TRBD1 agrees at 7 bases. J lost 0 bases, V lost 4 bases, and 6 bases had no gene match. The CDR3 has 15 amino acids. The germline V gene has CDR1 SGHRS and CDR2 YFSETQ. The CDR3, as DNA: TGCGCCAGCAGCCTGACAGGGAACTTGAACACTGAAGCTTTCTTT. It codes for CASSLTGNLNTEAFF. The variable domain in full, with the rest retrieved from reference TRBV5-1 and TRBJ1-1, is KAGVTQTPRYLIKTRGQQVTLSCSPISGHRSVSWYQQTPGQGLQFLFEYFSETQRNKGNFPGRFSGRQFSNSRSEMNVSTLELGDSALYLCASSLTGNLNTEAFFGQGTRLTVV.

V and J are TRBV10-1 and TRBJ2-7; D is perhaps TRBD2 (6 bases). Germline loops: CDR1 WNHNN, CDR2 SYGVQD (reference sequence). The CDR3 totals 14 residues. Trimming took 8 bases from V and 2 from J, leaving 16 bases between them. The CDR3: CASSPRLGPYEQYF. The CDR3 nucleotides read TGCGCCAGCTCTCCTAGACTAGGCCCCTACGAGCAGTACTTC.

This clone was counted once. V is TRBV5-1 and J is TRBJ2-2; possibly TRBD1 for D (6 bases). This CDR3 comprises 15 residues. V lost 0 bases, J lost 4 bases, and 10 bases lay in between. Germline V gene lookup returns CDR1 SGHRS and CDR2 YFSETQ. Written as DNA, the CDR3 is TGCGCCAGCAGCTTGGGGACAGTAAGCACCGGGGAGCTGTTTTTT. It translates to CASSLGTVSTGELFF. Combining the CDR3 with reference TRBV5-1 and TRBJ2-2 gives the whole variable domain KAGVTQTPRYLIKTRGQQVTLSCSPISGHRSVSWYQQTPGQGLQFLFEYFSETQRNKGNFPGRFSGRQFSNSRSEMNVSTLELGDSALYLCASSLGTVSTGELFFGEGSRLTVL.

The rearrangement links TRBV3-1 (or the pseudogene TRBV3-2) to TRBJ2-3; 8 bases map to TRBD2. The CDR3 is 16 residues long. The germline gives CDR1 LGHDT, CDR2 YNNKEL (reference sequence). The junction had 9 bases not matched to a gene; V was cut back by 4 bases and J by 3 bases. CDR3 loop: CASSRRTSTGTDTQYF. The CDR3 region has the DNA TGTGCCAGCAGCCGACGGACTAGCACAGGTACAGATACGCAGTATTTT.

The chain carries TRBV2 and TRBJ2-3, with TRBD2 identical over 10 bases. Germline CDR1 is SNHLY and CDR2 is FYNNEI. V was clipped by 1 base and J by 5 bases; unmatched bases: 6. This CDR3 spans 16 amino acids. CDR3 in amino acids: CASSEESGGALDTQYF. DNA for the CDR3: TGTGCCAGCAGTGAAGAGAGCGGGGGGGCCCTAGATACGCAGTATTTT.

The rearrangement links TRBV6-5 to TRBJ1-4; 7 bases match TRBD1. The CDR3 has 14 amino acids. Germline V lookup: CDR1 MNHEY, CDR2 SVGAGI. V shed 8 bases and J 4 bases; nucleotides not matched to a gene: 7. Here the CDR3 reads CASSPRGINEKLFF. In DNA, the CDR3 is TGTGCCAGCTCGCCCAGGGGGATTAATGAAAAACTGTTTTTT.

V is TRBV10-2 and J is TRBJ1-5, with 7 bases matching TRBD1. Germline assignment: CDR1 WSHSY and CDR2 SAAADI. The CDR3 is made up of 14 amino acids. J was trimmed by 5 bases and V by 8 bases; bases with no gene match: 9. Here the CDR3 reads CASGTATTYQPQHF. The CDR3 region has the DNA TGCGCCAGCGGGACAGCTACTACCTATCAGCCCCAGCATTTT.

The genes are TRBV19 and TRBJ2-4; TRBD1 matches at 7 bases. Germline CDR1 LNHDA, CDR2 SQIVND (reference sequence). This CDR3 spans 14 amino acids. V shed 5 bases, J shed 7 bases, and the junction held 8 bases outside the gene matches. The CDR3 sequence is CASSDRAPGNIQYF. The CDR3 DNA sequence: TGTGCCAGTAGTGACAGGGCCCCCGGGAACATTCAGTACTTC.

This chain joins TRBV19 and TRBJ1-1, with a tentative D call TRBD1 (6 bases). V shed 5 bases and J shed 5 bases, with 12 bases lying between them. CDR3 length equals 13 residues. The germline CDR1 and CDR2 sequences are LNHDA and SQIVND (reference sequence). Written as DNA, the CDR3 is TGTGCCAGTAGTTACAACAGGGTTACTGAAGCTTTCTTT. This translates into CASSYNRVTEAFF.

The chain recombines TRBV5-1 with TRBJ1-4, with D perhaps TRBD1 (5 bases). CDR3 length: 14 residues. Between the trimmed V and J ends, which lost 4 bases and 5 bases, there was a span of 12 bases. CDR1 and CDR2 from the germline V gene are SGHRS and YFSETQ. The CDR3 bases are TGCGCCAGCAGCGTACAGGCGGAAAATGAAAAACTGTTTTTT. Translation gives CASSVQAENEKLFF.

The J gene is TRBJ1-2, the V gene TRBV19, with TRBD1 matching 9 bases. J gave up 5 bases and V 0 bases, and 7 bases lay outside the gene matches. The CDR3 is 16 residues long. Germline V gene sequence: CDR1 LNHDA, CDR2 SQIVND (reference sequence). The CDR3 coding sequence is TGTGCCAGTAGTATAGATCTACAGGGGGCAAGGTATGGCTACACCTTC. Amino acids: CASSIDLQGARYGYTF.